What follows are 20 T cell receptor beta chains derived from one specimen sequenced in a study of T-cell memory formation after mild COVID-19. MiXCR, run by TCRdb on the 5' RACE reads, gives a single entry per CDR3 protein. Of 300,000 to 400,000 distinct CDR3 sequences listed, 15% are singletons. Sequenced material: PBMCs or a T cell subset sorted from them (not recorded which). The source is a man younger than 30 who had mild COVID-19 (a few samples of this study predate the infection). Cell type and time point are not known.

This clonotype was seen more than once but under ten times. This chain connects TRBV7-2 to TRBJ2-3; D might be TRBD2 (5 bases). This CDR3 has 13 residues. Trimming shortened V by 3 bases and J by 4 bases, and 8 bases separated the two germline ends. CDR1 and CDR2 from the germline V gene are SGHTA and FQGNSA. The CDR3 spells CASSLDWPDTQYF. The CDR3 region has the DNA TGTGCCAGCAGCTTGGACTGGCCAGATACGCAGTATTTT.

This clonotype was observed a handful of times. CDR3 protein: CASSLAAGGHTEQFF. The CDR3 DNA sequence: TGTGCCAGCAGCTTAGCAGCGGGGGGGCATACTGAGCAGTTCTTC. This rearrangement joins TRBV7-9 to TRBJ2-1; 10 positions match TRBD2. Trimming at V came to 0 bases and at J to 9 bases, leaving 5 bases not matched to a gene. The germline V gene encodes CDR1 SEHNR and CDR2 FQNEAQ (reference sequence). There are 15 residues in the CDR3.

The rearrangement links TRBV15 to TRBJ2-7; D might be TRBD1 (6 bases). Trimming removed 3 bases from V and 5 bases from J, with 14 bases in between. Germline V CDR1 and CDR2: LNHNV, YYDKDF (reference sequence). CDR3 size: 14 residues. This chain's CDR3 is CATSRDSPAHEQYF. CDR3 nucleotide sequence: TGTGCCACCAGCAGGGACAGTCCGGCCCACGAGCAGTACTTC.

This sequence joins TRBV20-1 and TRBJ1-2; weak D call: TRBD1 (5 bases). V lost 5 bases and J lost 2, with 12 bases in between. Germline loops: CDR1 DFQATT, CDR2 SNEGSKA (reference sequence). The CDR3 contains 13 residues. CDR3 DNA sequence: TGCAGTGCTCCCTCCGGGGGGAACTATGGCTACACCTTC. As protein: CSAPSGGNYGYTF.

The chain links TRBV6-1 to TRBJ2-7, with 7 bases that match TRBD1. Germline CDR1 MNHNS, CDR2 SASEGT. The junction had 2 bases not matched to a gene; V was cut back by 4 bases and J by 2 bases. This CDR3 has 13 residues. The CDR3 DNA follows: TGTGCCAGCAGTGTTACAGGGGCCTACGAGCAGTACGTC. It translates to CASSVTGAYEQYV.

This chain joins TRBV25-1 and TRBJ2-7; 8 bases align to TRBD2. In germline, CDR1 is MGHDK, CDR2 SYGVNS. The junction had 10 bases not matched to a gene; V was cut back by 6 bases and J by 6 bases. This CDR3 contains 14 residues. This chain's CDR3 is CASSREGGAFEQYF. DNA for the CDR3: TGTGCCAGCAGCCGGGAGGGGGGTGCCTTCGAGCAGTACTTC.

Regarding this clonotype: A much more abundant neighbour one base away suggests this may be a read error. The chain recombines TRBV20-1 with TRBJ2-5; 7 bases line up with TRBD2. Germline assignment: CDR1 DFQATT and CDR2 SNEGSKA (reference sequence). Trimming cost V 5 bases and J 5 bases; bases outside gene matches: 11. The CDR3 is 14 amino acids. The CDR3 region is CSAQTIRTSETQYF. As DNA, the CDR3 is TGCAGTGCTCAGACGATTAGGACTAGTGAGACCCAGTACTTC.

This clonotype showed up many times. The chain combines TRBV7-9 with TRBJ2-1, with D possibly called TRBD1 or TRBD2 (5 bases each). Germline V gene data show CDR1 as SEHNR and CDR2 as FQNEAQ (reference sequence). V was trimmed by 9 bases and J by 4 bases, leaving 10 bases between them. The CDR3 covers 12 residues. The CDR3 sequence is CASSDSYNEQFF. The CDR3 DNA reads as TGTGCCAGTAGCGACAGTTACAATGAGCAGTTCTTC.

This clonotype came up once. This chain connects TRBV4-3 to TRBJ1-6, with D unresolved. V was shortened by 0 bases and J by 7 bases, with 16 bases between the two germline ends. Germline CDR1 and CDR2: LGHNA and YSLEER. The length of the CDR3 is 17 residues. The CDR3 DNA is TGCGCCAGCAGCCAAGATCTTCCCCTATTGCGGAATTCACCCCTCCACTTT. Protein sequence: CASSQDLPLLRNSPLHF.

This clonotype was detected a few times. The chain recombines TRBV7-2 with TRBJ2-3, with 13 bases aligning to TRBD2. From germline, CDR1 is SGHTA and CDR2 FQGNSA. Germline trimming cut 2 bases from V and 8 bases from J; bases unmatched to any gene: 7. This CDR3 comprises 16 residues. The CDR3 protein is CASSLYTSGGEGTQYF. The DNA for the CDR3 is TGTGCCAGCAGCTTATACACTAGCGGGGGGGAAGGTACGCAGTATTTT. Using reference TRBV7-2 and TRBJ2-3 for the parts outside the CDR3, the full variable domain is GAGVSQSPSNKVTEKGKDVELRCDPISGHTALYWYRQSLGQGLEFLIYFQGNSAPDKSGLPSDRFSAERTGGSVSTLTIQRTQQEDSAVYLCASSLYTSGGEGTQYFGPGTRLTVL.

Ten or more counts support this clonotype. This rearrangement joins TRBV6-5 to TRBJ2-7, with TRBD1 matching over 10 bases. V gave up 6 bases and J gave up 5 bases; unmatched junction bases: 4. Germline CDR1 reads MNHEY; CDR2 reads SVGAGI. CDR3 length: 13 amino acids. The CDR3 DNA follows: TGTGCCAGCAGACGACAGGGGGCTAACGAGCAGTACTTC. Amino acids: CASRRQGANEQYF.

The gene calls are TRBV12-3 or TRBV12-4 and TRBJ1-5, with D unclear. The CDR3 spans 11 residues. The V end lost 10 bases, the J end lost 4 bases, and 8 bases lay between the germline ends. CDR3 amino acids: CAIGGNQPQHF. DNA for the CDR3: TGTGCCATCGGTGGGAATCAGCCCCAGCATTTT.

This clonotype was observed many times. This rearrangement joins TRBV7-2 to TRBJ1-4, with a tentative D call TRBD1 (5 bases). Trimming left V 1 base short and J 7 bases short, with 13 bases between. This CDR3 has 15 amino acids. Germline CDR1 and CDR2: SGHTA and FQGNSA. Written as DNA, the CDR3 is TGTGCCAGCAGCTTAGTTCCAGGGAGAATTGAAAAACTGTTTTTT. Translation: CASSLVPGRIEKLFF.

This clonotype was counted a few times. The V gene is TRBV7-9, the J gene TRBJ2-5; TRBD2 is a possible D gene (6 bases). The CDR3 loop spans 15 amino acids. CDR1 SEHNR and CDR2 FQNEAQ come from the germline V gene (reference sequence). Trimming took off 5 bases at V and 2 bases at J, with 15 bases between the two ends. The CDR3 DNA follows: TGTGCCAGCAGCGCACTGCGGGACGGACAAGAGACCCAGTACTTC. Translating gives CASSALRDGQETQYF.

This clonotype has more than one count but fewer than ten. V is TRBV6-5 and J is TRBJ2-5; D remains unclear. This CDR3 is built from 14 residues. Trimming cost V 4 bases and J 1 base, with 10 bases left between them. Germline CDR1 MNHEY, CDR2 SVGAGI. The CDR3 spells CASSFSGAQETQYF. The CDR3 DNA is TGTGCCAGCAGTTTCTCAGGCGCCCAAGAGACCCAGTACTTC.

Only a few counts were recorded for this clonotype. The gene calls are TRBV7-8 and TRBJ2-7; D is uncertain. Germline CDR1 and CDR2: SGHVS and FQNEAQ. The germline V and J ends were trimmed by 7 bases and 1 base, with 14 bases remaining between them. The CDR3 contains 14 residues. CDR3 protein: CASKTGTGSYEQYF. As DNA, the CDR3 is TGTGCCAGCAAAACGGGTACCGGGTCCTACGAGCAGTACTTC.

In DNA, the CDR3 is TGCGCCAGCACTCCCGGGGGCCAGGCAGATACGCAGTATTTT. This encodes CASTPGGQADTQYF. The J gene is TRBJ2-3, the V gene TRBV5-1; either TRBD1 or TRBD2 may supply D (6 bases each). The germline V and J ends were trimmed by 6 bases and 4 bases, with 15 bases remaining between them. This CDR3 region has 14 residues. The V gene's germline CDR1 is SGHRS and CDR2 YFSETQ.

The chain recombines TRBV10-2 with TRBJ2-3, with 7 bases lining up with TRBD2. There are 12 residues in the CDR3. The germline gives CDR1 WSHSY, CDR2 SAAADI. With 7 bases clipped from V and 7 bases from J, the junction kept 5 bases outside the gene matches. The chain's CDR3 is CASTGGSNTQYF. The CDR3 DNA is TGCGCCAGCACGGGGGGTTCAAATACGCAGTATTTT.

This clonotype has a handful of counts. This sequence joins TRBV4-1 and TRBJ2-7; maybe TRBD2 (6 bases). The CDR3 contains 14 residues. The ends were cut back, 3 bases at V and 0 bases at J, with 9 bases in the middle. Germline V gene data show CDR1 as MGHRA and CDR2 as YSYEKL. The CDR3 coding sequence is TGCGCCAGCAGCCACGCGGGGAGCTCCTACGAGCAGTACTTC. This codes for CASSHAGSSYEQYF.

This chain joins TRBV5-1 and TRBJ1-5; no clear D. CDR3 length: 13 residues. From germline, CDR1 is SGHRS and CDR2 YFSETQ. V was shortened by 4 bases and J by 9 bases, with 14 bases between the two germline ends. This chain's CDR3 is CASSLRTEGPQHF. CDR3 nucleotide sequence: TGCGCCAGCAGCCTCCGGACCGAGGGGCCCCAGCATTTT.